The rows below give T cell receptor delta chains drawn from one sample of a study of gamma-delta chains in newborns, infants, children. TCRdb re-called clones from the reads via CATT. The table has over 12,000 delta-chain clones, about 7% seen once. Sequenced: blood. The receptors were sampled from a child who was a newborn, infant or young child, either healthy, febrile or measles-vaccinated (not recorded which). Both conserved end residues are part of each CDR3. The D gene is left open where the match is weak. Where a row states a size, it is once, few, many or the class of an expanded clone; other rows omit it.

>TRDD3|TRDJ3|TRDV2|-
TGTGCCTGTGACACCTGGGGGGATACCCGTGGCTCCTGGGACACCCGACAGATGTTTTTC
CACDTWGDTRGSWDTRQMFF
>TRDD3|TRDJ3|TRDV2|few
TGTGCCTGTGACACCCTAAGGGGATACGGCGCCCTGAGCTCCTGGGACACCCGACAGATGTTTTTC
CACDTLRGYGALSSWDTRQMFF
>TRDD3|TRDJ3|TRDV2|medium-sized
TGTGCCTGTGACGGGATACGCGGCTCCTGGGACACCCGACAGATGTTTTTC
CACDGIRGSWDTRQMFF
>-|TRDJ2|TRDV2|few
TGTGCCTGTGACACCGTGGGGACCTCTTTGACAGCACAACTCTTCTTT
CACDTVGTSLTAQLFF
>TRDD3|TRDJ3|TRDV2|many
TGTGCCTGTGACCTCTGGGGGGACAGCTCCTGGGACACCCGACAGATGTTTTTC
CACDLWGDSSWDTRQMFF
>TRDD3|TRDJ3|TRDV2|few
TGTGCCCGTGACACGCCTGGGGGCCAGGGGATTGACTGGGACACCCGACAGATGTTTTTC
CARDTPGGQGIDWDTRQMFF
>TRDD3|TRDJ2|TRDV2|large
TGTGCCTGTGACTACTGGGGGACAGCACAACTCTTCTTT
CACDYWGTAQLFF
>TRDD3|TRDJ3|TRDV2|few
TGTGCCTGTGACACTCTCTGGGGATACGGAAGCTCCTGGGACACCCGACAGATGTTTTTC
CACDTLWGYGSSWDTRQMFF
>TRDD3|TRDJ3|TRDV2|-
TGTGCCTGTGACGAACTGGGGGCCAGGAACTCCTGGGACACCCGACAGATGTTTTTC
CACDELGARNSWDTRQMFF
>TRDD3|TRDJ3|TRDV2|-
TGTGCCTGTGACACCGTTTACTGGGGGAGCTCCTGGGACACCCGACAGATGTTTTTC
CACDTVYWGSSWDTRQMFF
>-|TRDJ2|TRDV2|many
TGTGCCTGTGACAAGTTAGGGGCCTATTTGACAGCACAACTCTTCTTT
CACDKLGAYLTAQLFF
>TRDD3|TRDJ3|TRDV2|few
TGTGCCTGTGACACTTTGGGGGATATAGCCTGGGACACCCGACAGATGTTTTTC
CACDTLGDIAWDTRQMFF
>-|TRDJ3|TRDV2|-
TGTGCCTGTGACACCGTTACGAGCTCCTGGGACACCCGACAGATGTTTTTC
CACDTVTSSWDTRQMFF
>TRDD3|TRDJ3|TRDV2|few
TGTGCCTGTGACACCGTACTGGGGGGTACGTACTCCTGGGACACCCGACAGATGTTTTTC
CACDTVLGGTYSWDTRQMFF
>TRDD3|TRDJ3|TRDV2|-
TGTGCCTGTGACACCGTTTTGGGGGAGCACTCCTGGGACACCCGACAGATGTTTTTC
CACDTVLGEHSWDTRQMFF
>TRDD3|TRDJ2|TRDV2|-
TGTGCCTGTGACACGGTACTGGGGGTCCCCACTTTGACAGCACAACTCTTCTTT
CACDTVLGVPTLTAQLFF
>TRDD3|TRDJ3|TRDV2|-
TGTGCCTGTGACACCGCGGACTGGGGGCCCCACTCCTGGGACACCCGACAGATGTTTTTC
CACDTADWGPHSWDTRQMFF